This is a list of T cell receptor beta chains from one sample in a study of blood T cell repertoires in COVID-19. Sequenced by immunoSEQ multiplex PCR; TCRdb stores in-frame clones only, minus some. The table includes about 370,000 clones, roughly nine tenths detected once. The sample was PBMCs or T cells enriched from blood (not recorded which). Receptor source: a man between 18 and 29 years old who had recovered from COVID-19. The CDR3 runs from the conserved cysteine through the conserved F or W. A D gene is named only where the DNA matches it firmly. Clone size is stated in some rows and not others, as once, few, many or a class when expanded.

cdr3_aa,cdr3_nt,cdr3_length,d_call,clone_size,j_call,v_call
CASSTPSGRNTGELFF,TGTGCCAGCAGCACCCCTAGCGGGAGGAACACCGGGGAGCTGTTTTTT,16,TRBD2,.,TRBJ2-2,TRBV7-3
CSVDGRLAEAFF,TGCAGCGTTGACGGCAGGTTGGCTGAAGCTTTCTTT,12,.,.,TRBJ1-1,TRBV29-1
CASSEAVSGSGTQYF,TGTGCCAGCAGTGAAGCTGTATCAGGGTCGGGGACCCAGTACTTC,15,.,.,TRBJ2-5,TRBV6-1
CASSQRERELFF,TGTGCCAGCAGCCAGAGGGAGAGGGAGCTGTTTTTT,12,.,.,TRBJ2-2,TRBV3-1/TRBV3-2
CASRVQGQETQYF,TGTGCCAGCAGAGTACAGGGGCAAGAGACCCAGTACTTC,13,TRBD1,.,TRBJ2-5,TRBV6-5
CASSPGLAGVNEQFF,TGTGCCAGCTCACCCGGACTAGCGGGAGTCAATGAGCAGTTCTTC,15,TRBD2,.,TRBJ2-1,TRBV18
CASRASGLAEYNEQFF,TGTGCCAGCAGAGCTTCGGGACTAGCGGAATACAATGAGCAGTTCTTC,16,TRBD2,once,TRBJ2-1,TRBV2
CASNRPGTDTQYF,TGTGCCAGCAATCGACCAGGGACAGATACGCAGTATTTT,13,.,.,TRBJ2-3,TRBV3-1/TRBV3-2
CASRGGSYNEQFF,TGTGCCAGCAGGGGGGGCTCCTACAATGAGCAGTTCTTC,13,.,.,TRBJ2-1,TRBV28
CASSVEGGAYTEAFF,TGTGCCAGCAGCGTGGAAGGGGGCGCCTACACTGAAGCTTTCTTT,15,TRBD1,.,TRBJ1-1,TRBV9
CASSSLAGGIDTQYF,TGTGCCAGCAGCTCTCTAGCGGGGGGGATAGATACGCAGTATTTT,15,TRBD2,.,TRBJ2-3,TRBV7-6
CASSSGTMNEQYF,TGTGCCAGCAGTTCCGGGACTATGAACGAGCAGTACTTC,13,TRBD2,.,TRBJ2-7,TRBV11-2
CASSLGRWYDRANYGYTF,TGTGCCAGCAGCCTCGGGAGATGGTATGACAGGGCCAACTATGGCTACACCTTC,18,TRBD1,.,TRBJ1-2,TRBV28
CASSFSGTLHYEQYF,TGTGCCAGCAGTTTCTCCGGGACACTTCACTACGAGCAGTACTTC,15,.,.,TRBJ2-7,TRBV28
CAWSRTTGGDIQYF,TGTGCCTGGAGTCGAACGACAGGGGGAGACATTCAGTACTTC,14,TRBD1,.,TRBJ2-4,TRBV30
CASSTGLGDEQFF,TGTGCCAGCAGTACTGGACTGGGCGATGAGCAGTTCTTC,13,.,.,TRBJ2-1,TRBV12-3/TRBV12-4
CASLNSLQGALSGYTF,TGTGCCAGTCTTAACTCCCTTCAGGGGGCGCTTAGCGGCTACACCTTC,16,TRBD1,.,TRBJ1-2,TRBV19
CASSRTGGPNEQFF,TGTGCCAGCAGCCGGACAGGGGGACCCAATGAGCAGTTCTTC,14,TRBD1,.,TRBJ2-1,TRBV9
CASSLGGLSDGYTF,TGTGCCAGCAGCTTGGGAGGGCTTAGTGATGGCTACACCTTC,14,.,.,TRBJ1-2,TRBV5-6
CASSSPREQYF,TGTGCCAGCAGTTCCCCTCGGGAGCAGTACTTC,11,.,once,TRBJ2-7,TRBV28
CASSVPRTSGNYEQYF,TGTGCCAGCAGTGTCCCGAGGACTAGCGGGAACTACGAGCAGTACTTC,16,TRBD2,.,TRBJ2-7,TRBV6-9
CASSSRGTNTIYF,TGTGCCAGCAGCTCGAGGGGGACAAACACCATATATTTT,13,.,.,TRBJ1-3,TRBV5-4
CASSRRTGGETQYF,TGCGCCAGCAGTAGACGGACAGGGGGAGAGACCCAGTACTTC,14,TRBD1,.,TRBJ2-5,TRBV5-1
CASSQLVQETQYF,TGCGCCAGCAGCCAATTGGTCCAGGAGACCCAGTACTTC,13,.,once,TRBJ2-5,TRBV4-1
CASSMFDRHNEKLFF,TGTGCCAGTAGTATGTTTGACAGGCATAATGAAAAACTGTTTTTT,15,.,.,TRBJ1-4,TRBV19
CASSLASGANVLTF,TGTGCCAGCAGCTTAGCTTCTGGGGCCAACGTCCTGACTTTC,14,.,.,TRBJ2-6,TRBV11-2
CASSFRRLTHRELFF,TGTGCCAGCAGCTTCCGTAGATTAACGCACCGGGAGCTGTTTTTT,15,.,.,TRBJ2-2,TRBV11-2
CASSYLLAGGPSYNEQFF,TGTGCCAGCAGCTACTTACTAGCGGGAGGGCCGTCCTACAATGAGCAGTTCTTC,18,TRBD2,.,TRBJ2-1,TRBV14
CASSYGAGLTGELFF,TGTGCCAGCAGTTACGGCGCGGGATTGACCGGGGAGCTGTTTTTT,15,.,.,TRBJ2-2,TRBV27
CASSFSLVEREYKETQYF,TGTGCCAGCAGTTTCAGTCTAGTTGAGCGGGAGTATAAAGAGACCCAGTACTTC,18,TRBD2,.,TRBJ2-5,TRBV28